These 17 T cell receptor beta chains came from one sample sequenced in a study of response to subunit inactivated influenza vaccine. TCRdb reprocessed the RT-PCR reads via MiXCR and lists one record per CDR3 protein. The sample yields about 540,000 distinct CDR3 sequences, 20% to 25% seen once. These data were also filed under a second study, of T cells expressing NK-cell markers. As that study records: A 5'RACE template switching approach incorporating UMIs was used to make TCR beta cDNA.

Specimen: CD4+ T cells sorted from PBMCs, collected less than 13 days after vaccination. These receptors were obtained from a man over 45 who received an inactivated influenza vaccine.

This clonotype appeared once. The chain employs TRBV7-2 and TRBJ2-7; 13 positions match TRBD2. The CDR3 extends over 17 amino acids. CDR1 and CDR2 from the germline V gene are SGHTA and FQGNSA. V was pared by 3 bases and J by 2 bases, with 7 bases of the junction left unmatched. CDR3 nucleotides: TGTGCCAGCAGCTTGAAACTAGCGGGAGGGAAGGCCTACGAGCAGTACTTC. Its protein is CASSLKLAGGKAYEQYF.

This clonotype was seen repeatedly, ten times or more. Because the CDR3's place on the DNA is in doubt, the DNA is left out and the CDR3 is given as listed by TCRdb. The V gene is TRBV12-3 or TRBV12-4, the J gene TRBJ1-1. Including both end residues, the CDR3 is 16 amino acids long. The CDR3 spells CASSSSSNWRTSEAFF.

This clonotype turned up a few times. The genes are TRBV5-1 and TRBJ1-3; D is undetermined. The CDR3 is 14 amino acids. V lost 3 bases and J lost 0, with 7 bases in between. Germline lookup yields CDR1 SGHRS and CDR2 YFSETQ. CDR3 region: CASSSGGSGNTIYF. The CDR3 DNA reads TGCGCCAGCAGCTCCGGAGGCTCTGGAAACACCATATATTTT. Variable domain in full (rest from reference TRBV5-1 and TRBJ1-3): KAGVTQTPRYLIKTRGQQVTLSCSPISGHRSVSWYQQTPGQGLQFLFEYFSETQRNKGNFPGRFSGRQFSNSRSEMNVSTLELGDSALYLCASSSGGSGNTIYFGEGSWLTVV.

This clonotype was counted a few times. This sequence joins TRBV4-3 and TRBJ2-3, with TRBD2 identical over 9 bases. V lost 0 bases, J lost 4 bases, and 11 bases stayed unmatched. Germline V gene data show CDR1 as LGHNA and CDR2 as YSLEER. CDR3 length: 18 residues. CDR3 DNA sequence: TGCGCCAGCAGCCAAGACCTTAGCGGGAGTGGGGACTCAGATACGCAGTATTTT. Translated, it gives CASSQDLSGSGDSDTQYF.

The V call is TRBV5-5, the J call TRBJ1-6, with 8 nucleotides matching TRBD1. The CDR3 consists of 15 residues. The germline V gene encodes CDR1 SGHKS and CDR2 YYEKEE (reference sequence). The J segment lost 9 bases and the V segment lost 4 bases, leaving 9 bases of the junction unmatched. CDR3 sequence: CASSQQGGLVSPLHF. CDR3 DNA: TGTGCCAGCAGCCAACAGGGGGGTTTGGTTTCACCCCTCCACTTT.

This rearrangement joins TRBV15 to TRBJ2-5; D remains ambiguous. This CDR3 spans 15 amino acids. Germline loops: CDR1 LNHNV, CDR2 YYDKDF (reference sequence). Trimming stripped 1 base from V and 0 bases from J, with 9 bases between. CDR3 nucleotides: TGTGCCACCAGCAGAGGAGGCATATACCAAGAGACCCAGTACTTC. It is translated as CATSRGGIYQETQYF.

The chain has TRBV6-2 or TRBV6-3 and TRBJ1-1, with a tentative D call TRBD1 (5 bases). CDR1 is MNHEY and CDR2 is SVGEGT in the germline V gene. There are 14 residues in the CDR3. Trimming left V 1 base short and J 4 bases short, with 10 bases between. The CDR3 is CASSYWRGATEAFF. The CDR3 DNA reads TGTGCCAGCAGTTACTGGCGGGGCGCCACTGAAGCTTTCTTT.

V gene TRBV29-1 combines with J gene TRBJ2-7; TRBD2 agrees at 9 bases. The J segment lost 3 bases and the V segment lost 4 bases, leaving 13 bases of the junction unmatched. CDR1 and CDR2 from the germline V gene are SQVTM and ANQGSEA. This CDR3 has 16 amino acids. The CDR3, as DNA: TGCAGCGTTGCCAGTGGCGGGGGGGTAATTCTCTACGAGCAGTACTTC. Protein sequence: CSVASGGGVILYEQYF.

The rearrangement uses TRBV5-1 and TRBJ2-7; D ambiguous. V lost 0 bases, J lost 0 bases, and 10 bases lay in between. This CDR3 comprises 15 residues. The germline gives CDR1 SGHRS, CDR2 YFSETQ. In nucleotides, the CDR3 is TGCGCCAGCAGCTTGGATGGCGATAGCTCCTACGAGCAGTACTTC. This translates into CASSLDGDSSYEQYF.

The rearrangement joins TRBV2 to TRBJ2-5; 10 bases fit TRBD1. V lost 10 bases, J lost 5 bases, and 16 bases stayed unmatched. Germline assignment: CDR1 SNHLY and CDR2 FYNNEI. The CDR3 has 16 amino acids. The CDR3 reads CATPRFSDRGLETQYF. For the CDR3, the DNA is TGTGCCACGCCCCGCTTCTCTGACAGGGGGCTTGAGACCCAGTACTTC.

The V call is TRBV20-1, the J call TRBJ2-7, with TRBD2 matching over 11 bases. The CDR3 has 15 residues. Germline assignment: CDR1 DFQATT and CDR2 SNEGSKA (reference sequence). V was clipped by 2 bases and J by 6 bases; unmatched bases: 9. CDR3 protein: CSARQTSGNGAEQYF. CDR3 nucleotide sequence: TGCAGTGCTAGACAGACTAGCGGGAATGGAGCCGAGCAGTACTTC.

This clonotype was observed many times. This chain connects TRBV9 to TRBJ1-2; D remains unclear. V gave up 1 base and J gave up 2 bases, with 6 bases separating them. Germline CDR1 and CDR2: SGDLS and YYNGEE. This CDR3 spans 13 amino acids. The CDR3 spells CASSVSLNYGYTF. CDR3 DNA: TGTGCCAGCAGCGTATCCCTCAACTATGGCTACACCTTC. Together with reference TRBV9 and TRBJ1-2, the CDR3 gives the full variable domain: DSGVTQTPKHLITATGQRVTLRCSPRSGDLSVYWYQQSLDQGLQFLIQYYNGEERAKGNILERFSAQQFPDLHSELNLSSLELGDSALYFCASSVSLNYGYTFGSGTRLTVV.

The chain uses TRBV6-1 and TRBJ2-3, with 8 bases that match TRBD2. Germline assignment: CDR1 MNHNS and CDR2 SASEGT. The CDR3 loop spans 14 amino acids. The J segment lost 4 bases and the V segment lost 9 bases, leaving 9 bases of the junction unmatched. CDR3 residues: CASRRAGVPDTQYF. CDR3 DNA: TGTGCCAGTCGAAGAGCGGGAGTTCCAGATACGCAGTATTTT.

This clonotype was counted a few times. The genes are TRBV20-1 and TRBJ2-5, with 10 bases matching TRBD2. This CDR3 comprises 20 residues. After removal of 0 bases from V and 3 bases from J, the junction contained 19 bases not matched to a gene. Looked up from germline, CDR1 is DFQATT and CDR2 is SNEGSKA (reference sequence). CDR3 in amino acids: CSARDPAAGGLLGIKETQYF. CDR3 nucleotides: TGCAGTGCTAGAGATCCGGCAGCGGGGGGGCTCCTTGGAATCAAAGAGACCCAGTACTTC.

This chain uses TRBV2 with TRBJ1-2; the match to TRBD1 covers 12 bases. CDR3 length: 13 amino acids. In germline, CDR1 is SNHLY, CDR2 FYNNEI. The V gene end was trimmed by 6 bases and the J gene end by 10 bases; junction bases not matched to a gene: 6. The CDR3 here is CASSAGTGGVYTF. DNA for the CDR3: TGTGCCAGCAGCGCCGGGACAGGGGGCGTCTACACCTTC. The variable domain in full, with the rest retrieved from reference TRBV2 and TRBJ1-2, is EPEVTQTPSHQVTQMGQEVILRCVPISNHLYFYWYRQILGQKVEFLVSFYNNEISEKSEIFDDQFSVERPDGSNFTLKIRSTKLEDSAMYFCASSAGTGGVYTFGSGTRLTVV.

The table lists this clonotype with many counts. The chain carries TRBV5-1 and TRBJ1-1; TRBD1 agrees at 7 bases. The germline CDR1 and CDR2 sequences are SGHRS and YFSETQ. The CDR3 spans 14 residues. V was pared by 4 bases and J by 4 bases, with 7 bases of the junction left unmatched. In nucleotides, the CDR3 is TGCGCCAGCAGCACCGGGACAGTTCTCACTGAAGCTTTCTTT. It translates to CASSTGTVLTEAFF.

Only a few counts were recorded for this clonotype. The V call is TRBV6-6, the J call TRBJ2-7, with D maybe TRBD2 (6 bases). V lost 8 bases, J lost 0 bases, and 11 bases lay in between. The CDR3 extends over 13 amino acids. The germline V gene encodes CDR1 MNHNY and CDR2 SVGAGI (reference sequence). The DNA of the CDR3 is TGTGCCAGCGGGGGGTTAAGCTCCTACGAGCAGTACTTC. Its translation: CASGGLSSYEQYF.